These 10 T cell receptor beta chains were sequenced from one sample in a study of blood T cell repertoires in COVID-19 (dated by TCRdb to about 2020). The library was obtained by the immunoSEQ multiplex PCR assay. What TCRdb holds here is the immuneACCESS table cut down to in-frame rearrangements. Part of the clones is not present; checked against another copy, under half of the missing clones reflect an unresolved V gene, and the others are unexplained. The sample table shows over 120,000 clones, and around 80% are seen once. The ten largest clones represent approximately 6% of the sample. The sample comprised PBMCs or T cells enriched from blood (not recorded which). These receptors all stem from a woman in her 50s who had recovered from COVID-19.

The chain links TRBV7-9 to TRBJ2-3, with unresolved D. Per the germline V gene, CDR1 is SEHNR and CDR2 is FQNEAQ (reference sequence). With 2 bases removed from V and 4 bases from J, the gap between germline ends came to 4 bases. This CDR3 spans 12 amino acids. CDR3 residues: CASSLPADTQYF. CDR3 coding DNA: TGTGCCAGCAGCTTACCGGCAGATACGCAGTATTTT.

The V call is TRBV4-1, the J call TRBJ1-2; 10 nucleotides align to TRBD1. The germline CDR1 and CDR2 sequences are MGHRA and YSYEKL. The CDR3 covers 16 residues. The V gene end was trimmed by 0 bases and the J gene end by 4 bases; junction bases not matched to a gene: 5. CDR3 sequence (DNA): TGCGCCAGCAGCCAAGATAGGACAGGGGGGGTCTATGGCTACACCTTC. Translating it yields CASSQDRTGGVYGYTF.

This CDR3 is CASSREVGTSANNEQFF. The CDR3 nucleotides read TGCGCCAGCAGCCGGGAAGTCGGGACTAGCGCAAACAATGAGCAGTTCTTC. The chain has TRBV4-1 and TRBJ2-1; 10 positions agree with TRBD2. Germline loops: CDR1 MGHRA, CDR2 YSYEKL. CDR3 length equals 17 residues. Trimming cost V 4 bases and J 5 bases; bases outside gene matches: 11.

The V call is TRBV30, the J call TRBJ2-3, with 9 bases identical to TRBD2. The CDR3 extends over 14 amino acids. The germline V gene has CDR1 GTSNPN and CDR2 SVGIG (reference sequence). With 4 bases clipped from V and 10 bases from J, the junction kept 12 bases outside the gene matches. CDR3 coding DNA: TGTGCCTGGATGGTGCGGGGGGGAGGTCGTTCGCAGTATTTT. Translation: CAWMVRGGGRSQYF.

The J gene is TRBJ1-1, the V gene TRBV5-1, with TRBD1 identical over 8 bases. Germline V gives CDR1 SGHRS, CDR2 YFSETQ. Trimming cost V 2 bases and J 4 bases; bases outside gene matches: 4. This CDR3 has 14 amino acids. CDR3 DNA: TGCGCCAGCAGCTTCGCAGGGGGCCCCACTGAAGCTTTCTTT. As protein: CASSFAGGPTEAFF.

The rearrangement uses TRBV27 and TRBJ1-5; D is undetermined. Germline V gives CDR1 MNHEY, CDR2 SMNVEV (reference sequence). The CDR3 covers 16 residues. V was pared by 6 bases and J by 2 bases, with 17 bases between. The CDR3 loop reads CASRPGGSGGNQPQHF. In DNA, the CDR3 is TGTGCCAGCAGACCCGGAGGGAGTGGAGGCAATCAGCCCCAGCATTTT.

The chain recombines TRBV18 with TRBJ1-1; 8 bases line up with TRBD1. V was pared by 5 bases and J by 5 bases, with 7 bases of the junction left unmatched. Germline V gene sequence: CDR1 KGHSH, CDR2 LQKENI. The CDR3 loop spans 14 amino acids. The CDR3 region is CASSTWTGKTEAFF. CDR3 nucleotide sequence: TGTGCCAGCTCAACATGGACAGGGAAAACTGAAGCTTTCTTT.

Details on this clone: This sample includes further DNA sequences coding for the same CDR3. V gene TRBV7-9 combines with J gene TRBJ2-2; D call uncertain. Between the trimmed V and J ends, which lost 5 bases and 6 bases, there was a span of 4 bases. The germline V gene encodes CDR1 SEHNR and CDR2 FQNEAQ (reference sequence). This CDR3 region has 11 residues. The chain's CDR3 is CASSPPGELFF. The CDR3 DNA is TGTGCCAGCAGCCCTCCCGGGGAGCTGTTTTTT.

CDR3 in amino acids: CASSSSTSGDGYTF. CDR3 coding DNA: TGTGCCAGCAGCTCATCTACATCAGGTGATGGCTACACCTTC. This chain uses TRBV7-6 with TRBJ1-2; D is uncertain. This CDR3 comprises 14 residues. Germline V lookup: CDR1 SGHVS, CDR2 FNYEAQ. The germline V and J ends were trimmed by 4 bases and 6 bases, with 15 bases remaining between them.

This chain connects TRBV7-9 to TRBJ1-5; no clear D gene. Trimming took off 5 bases at V and 3 bases at J, with 11 bases between the two ends. Germline V lookup: CDR1 SEHNR, CDR2 FQNEAQ (reference sequence). This CDR3 region has 14 residues. CDR3: CASSPDIYNQPQHF. The CDR3 coding sequence is TGTGCCAGCAGCCCAGACATTTACAATCAGCCCCAGCATTTT.